The clone carrying this TCR beta chain was observed many times. Its antigen remains unidentified. The sample is drawn from a study of early T cells in non-severe SARS-CoV-2 infection. Study details: The input, bulk RNA from unsorted whole blood, was sequenced, and chains were unpaired.

Points from the study as a whole: Lookups in VDJdb leaned toward anti-spike CD8 responses and missed private and CD4 specificities.

CDR3 length: 14 residues. Germline V lookup: CDR1 MNHEY, CDR2 SMNVEV (reference sequence). The V gene lost 1 base and the J gene lost 4 bases, with 11 bases spanning the gap. Unique molecular identifiers (one per individual cDNA molecule) were attached. TCRdb re-derived calls from the 5' RACE reads in MiXCR, one entry per CDR3 protein. The sample records tens of thousands of distinct CDR3 sequences, 5% to 6.5% being singletons. This chain joins TRBV27 and TRBJ2-7; D gene ambiguous. This specimen was whole blood, taken at baseline. This sequence originates from an adult who was a healthcare worker with PCR-confirmed SARS-CoV-2 infection or an uninfected control (not recorded which). CDR3 coding DNA: TGTGCCAGCAGTTTATTTTCGGAGAAATACGAGCAGTACTTC. The encoded protein is CASSLFSEKYEQYF.